Listed below are T cell receptor beta chains from one sample, sequenced in a study of somatic mutations in cytotoxic T cells in rheumatoid arthritis. This table comes from immunoSEQ multiplex PCR, and its TCRdb copy is limited to in-frame clones, with some not included. The table lists about 20,000 clones, 70% to 90% of them singletons, with around 14% in the top ten. The sample comprised CD8+ T cells sorted from blood. The receptors come from a man aged 35 to 55 in good health. Both conserved end residues are part of each CDR3. D genes are given only for firm matches. Only some rows state a clone size, as once, few, many or a class for expanded clones.

CDR3aa	CDR3nt	v_gene	j_gene	d_gene	abundance
CASSVTGTDIEAFF	TGTGCCAGCAGCGTTACCGGGACTGACATTGAAGCTTTCTTT	TRBV9	TRBJ1-1	NA	once
CATGYNEQFF	TGTGCCACGGGGTACAATGAGCAGTTCTTC	TRBV27	TRBJ2-1	NA	NA
CASSFSYEQYF	TGTGCCAGCAGCTTCTCCTACGAGCAGTACTTC	TRBV11-2	TRBJ2-7	NA	NA
CASSPDRAPYEQYF	TGTGCCAGCAGCCCAGACAGGGCCCCCTACGAGCAGTACTTC	TRBV7-8	TRBJ2-7	TRBD1	NA
CASSQGAGTTEAFF	TGTGCCAGCAGCCAAGGGGCCGGGACCACTGAAGCTTTCTTT	TRBV16	TRBJ1-1	NA	NA
CATSRSGTSGRSVSAGELFF	TGTGCCACCAGCAGATCCGGGACTAGCGGGAGATCTGTATCTGCCGGGGAGCTGTTTTTT	TRBV15	TRBJ2-2	TRBD2	NA
CASSVAGNTGELFF	TGTGCCAGCAGCGTAGCTGGGAACACCGGGGAGCTGTTTTTT	TRBV9	TRBJ2-2	NA	NA
CASSLYAESTDTQYF	TGTGCCAGCAGTTTATATGCGGAAAGCACAGATACGCAGTATTTT	TRBV28	TRBJ2-3	NA	NA
CASSDPAANTEAFF	TGTGCCAGCAGCGACCCGGCAGCGAACACTGAAGCTTTCTTT	TRBV2	TRBJ1-1	NA	NA
CASSLSGLATNEQFF	TGTGCCAGCAGTTTATCGGGACTAGCTACAAATGAGCAGTTCTTC	TRBV27	TRBJ2-1	TRBD2	NA
CASSFGTRPYEQYF	TGTGCCAGCAGCTTCGGGACCCGGCCTTACGAGCAGTACTTC	TRBV7-9	TRBJ2-7	NA	NA
CARAPGRGQETQYF	TGTGCCAGAGCACCGGGACGAGGACAAGAGACCCAGTACTTC	TRBV21-1	TRBJ2-5	NA	NA
CASSPRTGIQNTEAFF	TGCGCCAGCAGCCCCCGGACAGGGATACAGAACACTGAAGCTTTCTTT	TRBV5-1	TRBJ1-1	TRBD1	NA
CASSPRGTRYEQYF	TGCGCCAGCAGCCCCCGGGGAACACGATACGAGCAGTACTTC	TRBV4-1	TRBJ2-7	NA	NA
CATSREKGTGWTEAFF	TGTGCCACCAGCAGAGAAAAAGGGACCGGTTGGACTGAAGCTTTCTTT	TRBV15	TRBJ1-1	NA	NA
CASSPIWVSTGELFF	TGTGCCAGCAGCCCGATTTGGGTCTCCACCGGGGAGCTGTTTTTT	TRBV7-2	TRBJ2-2	NA	NA
CASSVTVAYEQYF	TGTGCCAGCAGCGTAACTGTTGCCTACGAGCAGTACTTC	TRBV9	TRBJ2-7	NA	few
CASSFAGGQETQYF	TGTGCCAGCAGCTTCGCCGGCGGCCAAGAGACCCAGTACTTC	TRBV7-9	TRBJ2-5	NA	NA
CAISDELEAFF	TGTGCCATCAGTGACGAGCTTGAAGCTTTCTTT	TRBV10-3	TRBJ1-1	NA	NA
CATSRDPLLAIHSYNEQFF	TGTGCCACCAGCAGAGACCCTTTACTAGCGATCCATTCCTACAATGAGCAGTTCTTC	TRBV15	TRBJ2-1	TRBD2	NA
CASRQRASYNEQFF	TGCGCCAGCCGTCAGAGGGCTTCCTACAATGAGCAGTTCTTC	TRBV4-1	TRBJ2-1	NA	NA
CASSLLAGGYNEQFF	TGTGCCAGCAGTTTACTAGCGGGAGGTTACAATGAGCAGTTCTTC	TRBV28	TRBJ2-1	TRBD2	NA
CASSLASARGRAHEQFF	TGTGCCAGCAGCTTAGCGAGCGCCCGCGGGAGGGCACATGAGCAGTTCTTC	TRBV7-2	TRBJ2-1	TRBD2	NA
CASSFNLGGRAPFITYEQYF	TGTGCCAGCAGTTTTAACTTGGGCGGGAGGGCCCCATTTATAACCTACGAGCAGTACTTC	TRBV28	TRBJ2-7	TRBD2	NA
CASSYGSGREVGEQFF	TGTGCCAGCAGCTACGGCAGCGGGAGGGAGGTTGGTGAGCAGTTCTTC	TRBV7-2	TRBJ2-1	TRBD2	NA
CASSQARGGVWNEQFF	TGCGCCAGCAGCCAAGCGCGGGGGGGAGTGTGGAATGAGCAGTTCTTC	TRBV4-3	TRBJ2-1	TRBD2	NA
CASSPRQPSGNTIYF	TGTGCCAGCAGTCCCCGACAGCCCTCTGGAAACACCATATATTTT	TRBV27	TRBJ1-3	NA	NA
CATSGGSSETQYF	TGTGCCACCAGCGGGGGGAGTTCAGAGACCCAGTACTTC	TRBV15	TRBJ2-5	NA	NA
CASSGLAGGFEQYF	TGTGCCAGCTCGGGACTAGCGGGAGGGTTCGAGCAGTACTTC	TRBV27	TRBJ2-7	TRBD2	NA
CASSLNPLPSEGNQPQHF	TGTGCCAGCAGCTTAAACCCGCTCCCGTCCGAGGGCAATCAGCCCCAGCATTTT	TRBV7-6	TRBJ1-5	NA	NA
CASSQHLPSIDRVTEAFF	TGCGCCAGCAGCCAACACCTCCCGTCGATCGACAGGGTCACTGAAGCTTTCTTT	TRBV4-3	TRBJ1-1	TRBD1	NA
CASSQGNGYENEQFF	TGTGCCAGCAGCCAAGGAAACGGGTACGAGAATGAGCAGTTCTTC	TRBV14	TRBJ2-1	NA	NA
CSVGGTSGYNEQFF	TGCAGCGTTGGTGGGACTAGCGGTTACAATGAGCAGTTCTTC	TRBV29-1	TRBJ2-1	TRBD2	NA
CASSAGRETDTQYF	TGTGCCAGCAGCGCTGGGCGGGAGACAGATACGCAGTATTTT	TRBV9	TRBJ2-3	TRBD2	NA
CASSSGISGYTF	TGTGCCAGCAGCTCCGGGATCTCTGGCTACACCTTC	TRBV7-6	TRBJ1-2	NA	few
CASSPLAGSSYEQYF	TGTGCCAGCTCACCACTAGCGGGGAGCTCCTACGAGCAGTACTTC	TRBV18	TRBJ2-7	TRBD2	NA
CASSIDVDTYNEQFF	TGTGCCAGTAGTATAGACGTTGACACCTACAATGAGCAGTTCTTC	TRBV19	TRBJ2-1	NA	NA
CASSTSSPGVKNNEQFF	TGTGCCAGCAGTACTAGTAGCCCGGGAGTGAAGAACAATGAGCAGTTCTTC	TRBV27	TRBJ2-1	NA	once
CASSSGSEAFF	TGTGCCAGCAGCTCCGGTTCCGAAGCTTTCTTT	TRBV7-6	TRBJ1-1	NA	NA
CASSFTALDRGQEDTQYF	TGTGCCAGCAGTTTTACCGCCCTGGACAGGGGGCAGGAGGATACGCAGTATTTT	TRBV27	TRBJ2-3	TRBD1	NA
CASSDSAGAGETQYF	TGCGCCAGCAGTGACTCGGCGGGAGCGGGGGAGACCCAGTACTTC	TRBV10-1	TRBJ2-5	TRBD2	NA
CASSKGRDLDPATNEKLFF	TGCGCCAGCAGCAAAGGAAGGGACCTTGACCCTGCTACTAATGAAAAACTGTTTTTT	TRBV4-3	TRBJ1-4	NA	NA
CASSQVWQLGNTIYF	TGCGCCAGCAGCCAAGTGTGGCAGCTAGGAAACACCATATATTTT	TRBV4-1	TRBJ1-3	NA	NA